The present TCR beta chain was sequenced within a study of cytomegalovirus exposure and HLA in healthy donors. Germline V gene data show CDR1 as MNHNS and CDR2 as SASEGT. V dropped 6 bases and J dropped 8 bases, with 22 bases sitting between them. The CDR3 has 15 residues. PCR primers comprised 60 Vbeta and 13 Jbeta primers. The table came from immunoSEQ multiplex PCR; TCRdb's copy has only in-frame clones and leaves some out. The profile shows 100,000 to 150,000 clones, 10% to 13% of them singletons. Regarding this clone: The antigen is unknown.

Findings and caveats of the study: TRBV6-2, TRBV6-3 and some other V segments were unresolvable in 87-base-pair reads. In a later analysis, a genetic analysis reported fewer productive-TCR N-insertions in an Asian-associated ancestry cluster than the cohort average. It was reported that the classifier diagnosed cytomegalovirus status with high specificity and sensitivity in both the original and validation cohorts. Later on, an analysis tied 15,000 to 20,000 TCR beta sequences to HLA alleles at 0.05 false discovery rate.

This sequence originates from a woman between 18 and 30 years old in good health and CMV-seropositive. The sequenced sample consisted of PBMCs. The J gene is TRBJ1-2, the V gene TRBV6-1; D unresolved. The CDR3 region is CASSLDTSGTGGYTF. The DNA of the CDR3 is TGTGCCAGCAGCCTAGACACCTCCGGAACGGGAGGCTACACCTTC.